Below are 9 T cell receptor beta chains sequenced from a single sample in a study of blood T cells in healthy people across ages. A second about 6 to 12 cycle PCR used barcoded and J-beta primers. TCRdb independently ran MiXCR on the 5' RACE reads; one entry per CDR3 protein. The sample includes about 1.8 million distinct CDR3 sequences, about 50% seen only once; the top ten take less than 2.5%. Sequenced material: blood. The receptor source for this set is a woman aged 40-49 years in good health.

This clonotype was observed at least ten times. The chain recombines TRBV11-1 with TRBJ2-5; TRBD1 matches 10 bases. This CDR3 has 17 residues. Germline CDR1 and CDR2: SGHAT and FQDESV (reference sequence). With 3 bases clipped from V and 3 bases from J, the junction kept 10 bases outside the gene matches. In nucleotides, the CDR3 is TGTGCCAGCAGCTTTCGCCCAGGGACAGGGGATGAAGAGACCCAGTACTTC. It encodes CASSFRPGTGDEETQYF. The full variable domain, its missing parts supplied by reference TRBV11-1 and TRBJ2-5, is EAEVAQSPRYKITEKSQAVAFWCDPISGHATLYWYRQILGQGPELLVQFQDESVVDDSQLPKDRFSAERLKGVDSTLKIQPAELGDSAMYLCASSFRPGTGDEETQYFGPGTRLLVL.

The chain links TRBV28 to TRBJ2-7, with D possibly matching TRBD2 (5 bases). CDR3 size: 14 residues. Germline V CDR1 and CDR2: MDHEN, SYDVKM. Trimming stripped 1 base from V and 4 bases from J, with 11 bases between. The CDR3 region is CASSLSRSGYEQYF. The CDR3 region has the DNA TGTGCCAGCAGTTTATCCCGGAGCGGTTACGAGCAGTACTTC. Full variable domain (remainder filled in from reference TRBV28 and TRBJ2-7): DVKVTQSSRYLVKRTGEKVFLECVQDMDHENMFWYRQDPGLGLRLIYFSYDVKMKEKGDIPEGYSVSREKKERFSLILESASTNQTSMYLCASSLSRSGYEQYFGPGTRLTVT.

The V gene is TRBV6-6, the J gene TRBJ2-7, with TRBD2 matching over 8 bases. V lost 5 bases and J lost 5; bases outside the gene matches: 8. The CDR3 loop spans 14 amino acids. Germline CDR1 MNHNY, CDR2 SVGAGI (reference sequence). CDR3 sequence: CASSGAGTRNEQYF. CDR3 DNA sequence: TGTGCCAGCAGTGGAGCCGGGACTAGAAACGAGCAGTACTTC.

This chain links TRBV5-1 with TRBJ1-4; D is unclear. CDR1 SGHRS and CDR2 YFSETQ come from the germline V gene. V gave up 0 bases and J gave up 5 bases, with 11 bases separating them. The CDR3 has 15 residues. The CDR3 sequence: CASSLAQPPNEKLFF. The CDR3 region has the DNA TGCGCCAGCAGCTTGGCTCAGCCTCCCAATGAAAAACTGTTTTTT.

The chain combines TRBV5-1 with TRBJ2-7; 8 positions agree with TRBD2. This CDR3 comprises 15 residues. Per germline, CDR1 SGHRS and CDR2 YFSETQ. Trimming at V came to 5 bases and at J to 7 bases, leaving 14 bases not matched to a gene. Here the CDR3 DNA reads TGCGCCAGCAGGCCCTACTTACTAGCGGACAATGAGCAGTACTTC. It yields the protein CASRPYLLADNEQYF.

The V gene is TRBV5-6, the J gene TRBJ2-5, with 7 bases lining up with TRBD2. The trim removed 4 bases at V and 7 bases at J, leaving 13 bases unmatched. This CDR3 has 15 amino acids. Germline CDR1 and CDR2: SGHDT and YYEEEE. CDR3 DNA: TGTGCCAGCAGCGCCGGGGGGATTCTTTTAGGGACCCAGTACTTC. Its protein product is CASSAGGILLGTQYF.

This chain connects TRBV27 to TRBJ2-7, with D hard to call. The germline V gene has CDR1 MNHEY and CDR2 SMNVEV (reference sequence). The V and J ends lost 6 bases and 0 bases respectively, with 9 bases between them. The length of the CDR3 is 13 residues. As DNA, the CDR3 is TGTGCCAGCAGCAGGACCCGCTCCTACGAGCAGTACTTC. Encoded protein: CASSRTRSYEQYF.

The V and J genes are TRBV7-2 and TRBJ2-3, with D perhaps matching TRBD1 (6 bases). The CDR3 is made up of 17 amino acids. V was pared by 1 base and J by 0 bases, with 14 bases between. From germline, CDR1 is SGHTA and CDR2 FQGNSA. The CDR3 sequence is CASSLVGTSASTDTQYF. The CDR3, as DNA: TGTGCCAGCAGCTTAGTCGGGACATCGGCTAGCACAGATACGCAGTATTTT.

The J gene is TRBJ2-5, the V gene TRBV2; 9 nucleotides match TRBD2. This CDR3 contains 15 residues. The trim removed 8 bases at V and 6 bases at J, leaving 13 bases unmatched. Germline V gene sequence: CDR1 SNHLY, CDR2 FYNNEI. The CDR3 DNA reads as TGTGCCAGCCCAGGCGGGGGGGCGGTTTTGAAGACCCAGTACTTC. This codes for CASPGGGAVLKTQYF.